This T cell receptor beta chain is from a study of identifying expanded T cells in peripheral blood. This CDR3 comprises 13 residues. V shed 0 bases and J shed 4 bases, with 6 bases lying between them. Germline loops: CDR1 KGHSH, CDR2 LQKENI. In regard to this clone: Its antigen is unknown.

Clones were read by immunoSEQ multiplex PCR, and TCRdb kept only the in-frame ones, dropping some. The profile covers about 98,000 clones, with more than 70% appearing a single time and roughly 13% taken by the ten largest. No infections or other immune events were documented during collection. Study-wide points: About 1.2 clones differed between technical replicates, versus 16.4 and 19 over time. Clone count variance between approximately two-week samples rose with total template count.

The TCR sequence derives from a person between 18 and 75 years old in good health. The genes are TRBV18 and TRBJ2-5, with no clear D. Material for sequencing was blood. The CDR3 sequence is CASSPPTGETQYF. The CDR3, as DNA: TGTGCCAGCTCACCACCAACGGGAGAGACCCAGTACTTC.